These 27 T cell receptor beta chains came from one sample sequenced in a study of T cells in Graves' hyperthyroidism and ophthalmopathy. Amplification of TCR beta CDR3 regions used RNA as the template. Researchers ran a first-round RT-PCR on the TCR CDR3 using the HTBI primer set. Via MiXCR, TCRdb re-called the multiplex PCR reads, giving one row per CDR3 protein. The top ten clones hold 47% of a sample with hundreds of thousands of distinct CDR3 sequences, about 20% of them seen once. The specimen was blood. These receptors all come from a man aged 35-49 years with Graves' ophthalmopathy.

This clonotype came up a few times. The rearrangement joins TRBV6-2 or TRBV6-3 to TRBJ2-2; D gene ambiguous. This CDR3 comprises 14 residues. Germline V gives CDR1 MNHEY, CDR2 SVGEGT. Between the trimmed V and J ends, which lost 4 bases and 0 bases, there was a span of 6 bases. The CDR3 reads CASSFSSNTGELFF. The CDR3 region has the DNA TGTGCCAGCAGTTTCTCATCGAACACCGGGGAGCTGTTTTTT.

This chain uses TRBV12-3 or TRBV12-4 with TRBJ2-7, with D tentatively TRBD2 (5 bases). The CDR3 length is 14 residues. V was trimmed by 3 bases and J by 7 bases, leaving 16 bases between them. CDR3 nucleotide sequence: TGTGCCAGCAGTTTTCGGTCTACCCGGAGGGAGCAGTACTTC. Amino acids: CASSFRSTRREQYF.

This clonotype appeared many times. The gene calls are TRBV6-2 or TRBV6-3 and TRBJ2-1; 7 bases map to TRBD2. This CDR3 spans 16 amino acids. Trimming at V came to 2 bases and at J to 9 bases, leaving 13 bases not matched to a gene. The germline V gene has CDR1 MNHEY and CDR2 SVGEGT. DNA for the CDR3: TGTGCCAGCAGTTACCCCTCTATGCGGGAGTACGCTGAGCAGTTCTTC. It is translated as CASSYPSMREYAEQFF.

The chain is built from TRBV29-1 and TRBJ2-7; 10 nucleotides line up with TRBD2. The V segment lost 5 bases and the J segment 11 bases; nucleotides outside the gene matches: 6. CDR3 size: 11 residues. CDR1 and CDR2 from the germline V gene are SQVTM and ANQGSEA. CDR3 nucleotide sequence: TGCAGCGTTACCCTAGCGGGAGTTGAGTACTTC. Protein: CSVTLAGVEYF.

This clonotype has only a few counts. The chain carries TRBV4-3 and TRBJ1-1; no reliable D call. The germline V and J ends were trimmed by 1 base and 1 base, with 10 bases remaining between them. CDR3 length: 15 amino acids. From germline, CDR1 is LGHNA and CDR2 YSLEER. The CDR3 is CASSQGAAQNTEAFF. The CDR3, as DNA: TGCGCCAGCAGCCAAGGAGCGGCACAGAACACTGAAGCTTTCTTT.

This clonotype has just a few counts. The chain joins TRBV7-8 to TRBJ2-7; TRBD1 matches 8 bases. This CDR3 is built from 15 residues. After removal of 5 bases from V and 4 bases from J, the junction contained 10 bases not matched to a gene. CDR1 is SGHVS, CDR2 FQNEAQ, per germline. The CDR3 protein is CASSQLQGVGYEQYF. The CDR3 bases are TGTGCCAGCAGCCAATTACAGGGGGTGGGATACGAGCAGTACTTC.

This clonotype was recorded a few times. The gene calls are TRBV9 and TRBJ2-1; 8 positions match TRBD2. Trimming removed 0 bases from V and 5 bases from J; junction bases left unmatched: 4. The CDR3 runs to 15 residues. Germline CDR1 SGDLS, CDR2 YYNGEE. CDR3 in DNA: TGTGCCAGCAGCGTAGCCAGCGGGAGTCACAATGAGCAGTTCTTC. Translated, it gives CASSVASGSHNEQFF.

This clonotype came up many times. The rearrangement uses TRBV20-1 and TRBJ2-7; D gene uncertain. Germline CDR1 is DFQATT and CDR2 is SNEGSKA (reference sequence). This CDR3 contains 13 residues. V lost 0 bases, J lost 3 bases, and 9 bases lay in between. The CDR3, as DNA: TGCAGTGCTAGAGATGCACTGCGCTACGAGCAGTACTTC. The encoded protein is CSARDALRYEQYF.

This CDR3 is CSASGTGEGTDTQYF. The CDR3 coding sequence is TGCAGTGCTTCCGGGACAGGGGAGGGCACAGATACGCAGTATTTT. The chain joins TRBV20-1 to TRBJ2-3; 10 bases fit TRBD1. Trimming took 5 bases from V and 1 from J; bases not matched to a gene: 6. The CDR3 runs 15 residues. Germline V gene data show CDR1 as DFQATT and CDR2 as SNEGSKA (reference sequence).

This chain joins TRBV3-1 and TRBJ2-7; 10 nucleotides line up with TRBD2. Trimming cost V 3 bases and J 3 bases; bases outside gene matches: 5. Germline V gene data show CDR1 as LGHDT and CDR2 as YNNKEL (reference sequence). This CDR3 comprises 15 residues. The CDR3 loop reads CASSHFLAGDYEQYF. CDR3 sequence (DNA): TGTGCCAGCAGCCACTTTCTAGCGGGGGACTACGAGCAGTACTTC.

The DNA of the CDR3 is TGTGCCAGCAGTTTAGCCTGGCCCTTAGGCTACGAGCAGTACTTC. Its translation: CASSLAWPLGYEQYF. The chain joins TRBV12-3 or TRBV12-4 to TRBJ2-7; D uncertain. This CDR3 has 15 residues. Deletions cut 0 bases from V and 3 bases from J, with 12 bases between.

The chain is built from TRBV20-1 and TRBJ1-3; TRBD1 might be the D (6 bases). CDR3 size: 14 residues. CDR1 and CDR2 from the germline V gene are DFQATT and SNEGSKA (reference sequence). Trimming took 5 bases from V and 0 from J, leaving 11 bases between them. CDR3 DNA: TGCAGTGCTGAAGACAGGCTCTCTGGAAACACCATATATTTT. Residues: CSAEDRLSGNTIYF.

This clonotype appeared a single time. This sequence joins TRBV10-3 and TRBJ1-3; D gene unclear. CDR3 size: 13 residues. Germline lookup yields CDR1 ENHRY and CDR2 SYGVKD. The CDR3 spells CSSRQPPGNTIYF. The CDR3 bases are TGTTCAAGTCGGCAGCCACCTGGAAACACCATATATTTT.

The chain employs TRBV3-1 and TRBJ2-7; 9 nucleotides agree with TRBD2. Germline CDR1 and CDR2: LGHDT and YNNKEL (reference sequence). J lost 6 bases, V lost 1 base, and 10 bases had no gene match. The CDR3 covers 16 residues. The CDR3 is CASSQGLAGVMGEQYF. CDR3 nucleotides: TGTGCCAGCAGCCAAGGTTTAGCGGGAGTTATGGGCGAGCAGTACTTC.

The chain joins TRBV9 to TRBJ1-3; D is possibly TRBD1 (6 bases). CDR3 length: 14 residues. From germline, CDR1 is SGDLS and CDR2 YYNGEE. Trimming left V 3 bases short and J 7 bases short, with 14 bases between. CDR3 residues: CASSALDSFNTIYF. The CDR3 nucleotides are TGTGCCAGCAGCGCTTTGGACAGCTTTAACACCATATATTTT.

The CDR3 sequence is CASSLSSGTGRTGELFF. As DNA, the CDR3 is TGTGCCAGCAGCTTATCATCCGGGACAGGGCGCACCGGGGAGCTGTTTTTT. The V call is TRBV7-3, the J call TRBJ2-2; 9 bases line up with TRBD1. Germline trimming cut 2 bases from V and 4 bases from J; bases unmatched to any gene: 8. CDR1 is SGHTA and CDR2 is FQGTGA in the germline V gene. CDR3 size: 17 residues. Looking up the rest from reference TRBV7-3 and TRBJ2-2 gives the full variable domain: GAGVSQTPSNKVTEKGKYVELRCDPISGHTALYWYRQSLGQGPEFLIYFQGTGAADDSGLPNDRFFAVRPEGSVSTLKIQRTERGDSAVYLCASSLSSGTGRTGELFFGEGSRLTVL.

This clonotype was detected ten times or more. The chain carries TRBV7-2 and TRBJ2-3, with 11 nucleotides matching TRBD2. V was pared by 5 bases and J by 6 bases, with 10 bases of the junction left unmatched. This CDR3 has 16 residues. The germline CDR1 and CDR2 sequences are SGHTA and FQGNSA. The DNA for the CDR3 is TGTGCCAGCAGCCGGACACTAGCGGGGGTAAAGGATACGCAGTATTTT. This translates into CASSRTLAGVKDTQYF. Full variable domain (rest looked up from reference TRBV7-2 and TRBJ2-3): GAGVSQSPSNKVTEKGKDVELRCDPISGHTALYWYRQSLGQGLEFLIYFQGNSAPDKSGLPSDRFSAERTGGSVSTLTIQRTQQEDSAVYLCASSRTLAGVKDTQYFGPGTRLTVL.

This clonotype showed up many times. CDR3: CASSPRVGYTGELFF. In DNA, the CDR3 is TGTGCCAGCAGCCCGCGCGTCGGGTACACCGGGGAGCTGTTTTTT. The chain recombines TRBV11-2 with TRBJ2-2, with D unclear. CDR1 SGHAT and CDR2 FQNNGV come from the germline V gene. V was trimmed by 5 bases and J by 3 bases, leaving 13 bases between them. The CDR3 has 15 residues. Combining the CDR3 with reference TRBV11-2 and TRBJ2-2 gives the whole variable domain EAGVAQSPRYKIIEKRQSVAFWCNPISGHATLYWYQQILGQGPKLLIQFQNNGVVDDSQLPKDRFSAERLKGVDSTLKIQPAKLEDSAVYLCASSPRVGYTGELFFGEGSRLTVL.

This clonotype was observed a handful of times. The genes are TRBV20-1 and TRBJ2-5, with a weak D call TRBD1 (6 bases). The V and J ends lost 6 bases and 2 bases respectively, with 16 bases between them. Per germline, CDR1 DFQATT and CDR2 SNEGSKA (reference sequence). CDR3 length equals 14 residues. The CDR3 is CSASTGLRQETQYF. The CDR3 DNA sequence: TGCAGTGCGAGTACAGGGCTGAGGCAAGAGACCCAGTACTTC.

This clonotype was recorded at least ten times. This rearrangement joins TRBV28 to TRBJ2-1, with 9 bases identical to TRBD2. There are 16 residues in the CDR3. Germline V gene data show CDR1 as MDHEN and CDR2 as SYDVKM. Trimming took 7 bases from V and 0 from J; bases not matched to a gene: 7. Here the CDR3 DNA reads TGTGCCAGCACCCCTAGAGCGGGAGGCTCCTACAATGAGCAGTTCTTC. This encodes CASTPRAGGSYNEQFF.

This clonotype was counted ten times or more. The rearrangement links TRBV20-1 to TRBJ2-3, with 9 positions matching TRBD2. Looked up from germline, CDR1 is DFQATT and CDR2 is SNEGSKA (reference sequence). CDR3 length: 15 amino acids. V lost 5 bases to trimming and J lost 2 bases; unmatched junction nucleotides: 8. Here the CDR3 DNA reads TGCAGTGCTCCGCCGGCTAGCGGGAACACAGATACGCAGTATTTT. Protein sequence: CSAPPASGNTDTQYF.

The rearrangement joins TRBV18 to TRBJ2-1; D is undetermined. V was shortened by 0 bases and J by 8 bases, with 17 bases between the two germline ends. CDR3 length: 16 amino acids. Per germline, CDR1 KGHSH and CDR2 LQKENI. The CDR3, as DNA: TGTGCCAGCTCACCACCTTATGACTGGATACAAGATGAGCAGTTCTTC. Translated, it gives CASSPPYDWIQDEQFF.

Only a few counts were recorded for this clonotype. The chain links TRBV27 to TRBJ1-4, with no clear D. V was trimmed by 3 bases and J by 8 bases, leaving 10 bases between them. This CDR3 is built from 13 residues. Germline-derived CDR1 and CDR2 are MNHEY and SMNVEV (reference sequence). The CDR3 region has the DNA TGTGCCAGCAGTTTGACCCGTTACGAAAAACTGTTTTTT. This codes for CASSLTRYEKLFF.

This clonotype was counted ten times or more. The chain recombines TRBV3-1 with TRBJ1-1, with D perhaps TRBD1 (5 bases). The CDR3 is 14 amino acids. V lost 1 base to trimming and J lost 1 base, with 7 bases between them. CDR1 LGHDT and CDR2 YNNKEL come from the germline V gene (reference sequence). In DNA form, the CDR3 reads TGTGCCAGCAGCCAAGGGGGGGGGAACACTGAAGCTTTCTTT. It yields the protein CASSQGGGNTEAFF.

This clonotype showed up many times. The chain links TRBV3-1 to TRBJ2-1; D possibly uses TRBD1 or TRBD2 (5 bases each). CDR1 and CDR2 (germline): LGHDT, YNNKEL (reference sequence). V was shortened by 4 bases and J by 10 bases, with 14 bases between the two germline ends. The CDR3 consists of 13 residues. CDR3: CASSPGPFSEQFF. CDR3 DNA: TGTGCCAGCAGCCCGGGACCTTTTAGCGAGCAGTTCTTC.

This clonotype has just one count. A read error may explain this, as a much larger clone is one base away. The chain couples TRBV6-1 to TRBJ1-2, with D perhaps TRBD1 (5 bases). Germline CDR1 reads MNHNS; CDR2 reads SASEGT. The CDR3 sequence is 16 residues long. The V gene lost 6 bases and the J gene lost 7 bases, with 24 bases spanning the gap. The CDR3, as DNA: TGTGCCAGCAGCTCCCCCTCCTCAGGGATGAGGAGTGGCTACACCTTC. Translation gives CASSSPSSGMRSGYTF.

The gene calls are TRBV7-3 and TRBJ1-2; D gene uncertain. This CDR3 comprises 14 residues. Trimming shortened V by 0 bases and J by 8 bases, and 13 bases separated the two germline ends. Germline V gene data show CDR1 as SGHTA and CDR2 as FQGTGA. This chain's CDR3 is CASSLTGQSEGYTF. CDR3 DNA: TGTGCCAGCAGCTTAACCGGCCAGTCGGAGGGCTACACCTTC.